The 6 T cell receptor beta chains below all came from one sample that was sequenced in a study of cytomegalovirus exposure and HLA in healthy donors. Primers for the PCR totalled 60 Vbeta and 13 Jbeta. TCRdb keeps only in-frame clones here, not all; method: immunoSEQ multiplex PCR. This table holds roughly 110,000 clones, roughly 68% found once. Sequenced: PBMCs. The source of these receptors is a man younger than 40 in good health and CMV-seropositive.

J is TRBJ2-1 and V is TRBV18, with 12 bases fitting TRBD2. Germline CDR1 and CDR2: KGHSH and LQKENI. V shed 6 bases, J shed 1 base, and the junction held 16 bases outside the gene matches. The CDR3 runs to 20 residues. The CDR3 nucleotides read TGTGCCAGCTCGGGGAGGACTAGCGGGGCGCCGATGATATCCTACAATGAGCAGTTCTTC. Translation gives CASSGRTSGAPMISYNEQFF.

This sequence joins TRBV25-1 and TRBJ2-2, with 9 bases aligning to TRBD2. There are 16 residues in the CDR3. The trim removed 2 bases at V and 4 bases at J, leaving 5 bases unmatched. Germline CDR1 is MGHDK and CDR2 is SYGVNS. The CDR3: CASSEPAGGITGELFF. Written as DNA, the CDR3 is TGTGCCAGCAGTGAACCAGCGGGAGGAATCACCGGGGAGCTGTTTTTT.

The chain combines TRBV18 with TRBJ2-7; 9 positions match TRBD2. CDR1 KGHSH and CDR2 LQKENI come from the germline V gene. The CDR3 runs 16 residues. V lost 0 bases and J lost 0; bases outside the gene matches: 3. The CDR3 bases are TGTGCCAGCTCACCACCGGGTAGCGGGAGCTCCTACGAGCAGTACGTC. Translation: CASSPPGSGSSYEQYV.

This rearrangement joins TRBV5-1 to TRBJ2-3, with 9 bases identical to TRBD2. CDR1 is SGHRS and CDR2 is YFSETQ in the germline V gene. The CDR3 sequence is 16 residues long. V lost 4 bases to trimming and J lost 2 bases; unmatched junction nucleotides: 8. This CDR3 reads CASSLGAGGNTDTQYF. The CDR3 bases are TGCGCCAGCAGCCTCGGGGCGGGGGGGAACACAGATACGCAGTATTTT.

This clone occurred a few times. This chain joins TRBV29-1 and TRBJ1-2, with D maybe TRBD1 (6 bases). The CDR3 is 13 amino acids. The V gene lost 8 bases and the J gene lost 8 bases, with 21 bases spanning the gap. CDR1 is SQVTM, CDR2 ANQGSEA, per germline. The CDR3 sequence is CSSRQVGLDGYTF. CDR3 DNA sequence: TGCAGCTCTAGACAGGTGGGATTGGACGGCTACACCTTC.

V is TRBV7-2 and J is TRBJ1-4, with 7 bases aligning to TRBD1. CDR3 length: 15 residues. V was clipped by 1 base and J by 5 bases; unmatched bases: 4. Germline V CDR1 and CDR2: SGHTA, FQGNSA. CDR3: CASSLGGTVNEKLFF. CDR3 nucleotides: TGTGCCAGCAGCTTAGGGGGGACAGTGAATGAAAAACTGTTTTTT.